This passage covers 24 T cell receptor beta chains from one sample sequenced in a study of blood T cell repertoires in COVID-19. Assay: immunoSEQ multiplex PCR; the TCRdb copy retains only in-frame clones and omits some. The sample lists around 250,000 clones; more than 75% were seen once. The specimen sequenced was PBMCs or T cells enriched from blood (not recorded which). Source of these receptors: a woman in her fifties or sixties who had recovered from COVID-19.

This clone was observed a handful of times. The rearrangement joins TRBV2 to TRBJ1-6; tentatively, D is TRBD1 (6 bases). This CDR3 spans 14 amino acids. CDR1 is SNHLY and CDR2 is FYNNEI in the germline V gene. The V and J ends lost 8 bases and 3 bases respectively, with 11 bases between them. The CDR3: CASGLQGYNSPLHF. For the CDR3, the DNA is TGTGCCAGCGGTCTACAGGGCTATAATTCACCCCTCCACTTT.

This clone was observed once. V usage is TRBV18 and J usage is TRBJ1-5; no reliable D call. V was shortened by 6 bases and J by 9 bases, with 21 bases between the two germline ends. This CDR3 spans 15 amino acids. Germline assignment: CDR1 KGHSH and CDR2 LQKENI. CDR3: CASSPRWADLRPQHF. In nucleotides, the CDR3 is TGTGCCAGCTCTCCTCGATGGGCAGACCTTCGGCCCCAGCATTTT.

The gene calls are TRBV28 and TRBJ1-4; 7 nucleotides line up with TRBD1. CDR1 is MDHEN, CDR2 SYDVKM, per germline. V lost 6 bases and J lost 4; bases outside the gene matches: 8. The CDR3 sequence is 15 residues long. This CDR3 reads CASSLRDSGNEKLFF. The CDR3 DNA sequence: TGTGCCAGCAGCCTCCGGGACAGTGGTAATGAAAAACTGTTTTTT.

The gene calls are TRBV27 and TRBJ1-2; D unresolved. The CDR3 length is 16 residues. The germline CDR1 and CDR2 sequences are MNHEY and SMNVEV (reference sequence). Trimming removed 1 base from V and 4 bases from J, with 16 bases in between. DNA for the CDR3: TGTGCCAGCAGTTTATTCCGGAGCTCTGGTAGCTATGGCTACACCTTC. This translates into CASSLFRSSGSYGYTF.

This chain joins TRBV7-2 and TRBJ2-2; 7 positions agree with TRBD1. J was trimmed by 0 bases and V by 4 bases; bases with no gene match: 8. The length of the CDR3 is 17 residues. Looked up from germline, CDR1 is SGHTA and CDR2 is FQGNSA. The CDR3, as DNA: TGTGCCAGCAGCTCCACAAAAGGGACAGCGAACACCGGGGAGCTGTTTTTT. It translates to CASSSTKGTANTGELFF.

CDR3 sequence: CASSPARVGNTGELFF. The CDR3 nucleotides read TGTGCCAGCAGCCCCGCCCGCGTCGGGAACACCGGGGAGCTGTTTTTT. The chain employs TRBV7-9 and TRBJ2-2; D is undetermined. With 5 bases removed from V and 1 base from J, the gap between germline ends came to 14 bases. The V gene's germline CDR1 is SEHNR and CDR2 FQNEAQ (reference sequence). This CDR3 spans 16 amino acids.

The V call is TRBV27, the J call TRBJ2-7; D is unresolved. V dropped 5 bases and J dropped 2 bases, with 10 bases sitting between them. Looked up from germline, CDR1 is MNHEY and CDR2 is SMNVEV (reference sequence). The CDR3 totals 13 residues. CDR3 in amino acids: CASSPFPAYEQYF. CDR3 bases: TGTGCCAGCAGTCCCTTTCCCGCCTACGAGCAGTACTTC.

The chain employs TRBV5-1 and TRBJ2-5, with 7 bases lining up with TRBD2. The ends lost 3 bases at V and 5 bases at J; junction bases unmatched: 4. The germline V gene encodes CDR1 SGHRS and CDR2 YFSETQ. CDR3 size: 13 residues. In DNA form, the CDR3 reads TGCGCCAGCAGCTCGGGAGGACTGGAGACCCAGTACTTC. Amino acid sequence: CASSSGGLETQYF. Together with reference TRBV5-1 and TRBJ2-5, the CDR3 gives the full variable domain: KAGVTQTPRYLIKTRGQQVTLSCSPISGHRSVSWYQQTPGQGLQFLFEYFSETQRNKGNFPGRFSGRQFSNSRSEMNVSTLELGDSALYLCASSSGGLETQYFGPGTRLLVL.

This clone was picked up a small number of times. This chain connects TRBV5-1 to TRBJ2-7, with D perhaps TRBD1 (6 bases). This CDR3 has 14 residues. Trimming took 4 bases from V and 2 from J, leaving 13 bases between them. Germline assignment: CDR1 SGHRS and CDR2 YFSETQ. In nucleotides, the CDR3 is TGCGCCAGCAGCAACACAGGGACAACCTACGAGCAGTACTTC. This translates into CASSNTGTTYEQYF.

A few counts support this clone. The chain employs TRBV24-1 and TRBJ2-7; 10 nucleotides line up with TRBD2. Germline lookup yields CDR1 KGHDR and CDR2 SFDVKD. V trimming: 0 bases; J trimming: 2 bases; junction bases outside the gene matches: 3. The CDR3 is 16 amino acids. CDR3 DNA sequence: TGTGCCACCAGTGATTTGGGGCTAGCGGGAGCCTACGAGCAGTACTTC. Residues: CATSDLGLAGAYEQYF.

V is TRBV7-6 and J is TRBJ2-5; 9 bases line up with TRBD2. The V gene's germline CDR1 is SGHVS and CDR2 FNYEAQ. Losses at the gene ends were 5 bases for V and 5 bases for J; bases not matched to a gene: 9. The CDR3 covers 15 residues. In DNA form, the CDR3 reads TGTGCCAGCAGCCACCAGGCGGGAGGGCGGGAGACCCAGTACTTC. Protein product: CASSHQAGGRETQYF.

V gene TRBV10-3 combines with J gene TRBJ1-1, with 9 bases lining up with TRBD1. This CDR3 region has 12 residues. The V gene end was trimmed by 6 bases and the J gene end by 8 bases; junction bases not matched to a gene: 4. The V gene's germline CDR1 is ENHRY and CDR2 SYGVKD. The CDR3 nucleotides read TGTGCCATCAGCCGGGACAGGGTCGAAGCTTTCTTT. This codes for CAISRDRVEAFF.

J is TRBJ2-6 and V is TRBV28, with 9 bases aligning to TRBD1. Germline assignment: CDR1 MDHEN and CDR2 SYDVKM. The CDR3 length is 16 residues. J was trimmed by 1 base and V by 7 bases; bases with no gene match: 5. CDR3 residues: CASKGQGGSGANVLTF. CDR3 sequence (DNA): TGTGCCAGCAAGGGACAGGGAGGTTCTGGGGCCAACGTCCTGACTTTC.

J is TRBJ1-2 and V is TRBV7-9; 9 bases map to TRBD1. J lost 4 bases, V lost 5 bases, and 5 bases had no gene match. In germline, CDR1 is SEHNR, CDR2 FQNEAQ (reference sequence). The CDR3 loop spans 14 amino acids. The CDR3: CASSLRDRVYGYTF. In nucleotides, the CDR3 is TGTGCCAGCAGCCTCCGGGACAGGGTCTATGGCTACACCTTC.

The V call is TRBV19, the J call TRBJ2-1, with a tentative D call TRBD2 (5 bases). Trimming shortened V by 4 bases and J by 4 bases, and 14 bases separated the two germline ends. Germline lookup yields CDR1 LNHDA and CDR2 SQIVND (reference sequence). The CDR3 totals 15 residues. The CDR3: CASSTGSERYNEQFF. For the CDR3, the DNA is TGTGCCAGTAGTACCGGTTCCGAGCGGTACAATGAGCAGTTCTTC. Drawing the rest from reference TRBV19 and TRBJ2-1, the complete variable domain is DGGITQSPKYLFRKEGQNVTLSCEQNLNHDAMYWYRQDPGQGLRLIYYSQIVNDFQKGDIAEGYSVSREKKESFPLTVTSAQKNPTAFYLCASSTGSERYNEQFFGPGTRLTVL.

The chain uses TRBV28 and TRBJ1-5; tentative D call: TRBD1 (5 bases). The CDR3 runs 15 residues. Germline V gives CDR1 MDHEN, CDR2 SYDVKM. Between the trimmed V and J ends, which lost 5 bases and 7 bases, there was a span of 18 bases. The DNA for the CDR3 is TGTGCCAGCAGTGCCGTTCAGGGTCGGGGGCAGCCCCAGCATTTT. Translating it yields CASSAVQGRGQPQHF.

This chain links TRBV3-1 (or the pseudogene TRBV3-2) with TRBJ2-1, with 11 bases lining up with TRBD2. The V segment lost 3 bases and the J segment 4 bases; nucleotides outside the gene matches: 8. This CDR3 contains 17 residues. In germline, CDR1 is LGHDT, CDR2 YNNKEL (reference sequence). CDR3 in amino acids: CASSQGRLAGLYNEQFF. The DNA for the CDR3 is TGTGCCAGCAGCCAGGGCCGACTAGCGGGACTATACAATGAGCAGTTCTTC.

The chain joins TRBV13 to TRBJ2-2; perhaps TRBD1 as D (6 bases). The CDR3 has 15 residues. Trimming removed 5 bases at V and 3 bases at J, with 13 bases between. CDR1 and CDR2 from the germline V gene are PRHDT and FYEKMQ (reference sequence). This chain's CDR3 is CASSPQGMDTGELFF. As DNA, the CDR3 is TGTGCCAGCAGCCCCCAGGGGATGGACACCGGGGAGCTGTTTTTT.

The chain carries TRBV6-6 and TRBJ1-1, with D possibly TRBD1 on 6 matching bases. Germline CDR1 and CDR2: MNHNY and SVGAGI (reference sequence). This CDR3 contains 10 residues. Trimming removed 4 bases from V and 10 bases from J, with 7 bases in between. The CDR3 coding sequence is TGTGCCAGCAGTTTACAGGGAGCTTTCTTT. Translating it yields CASSLQGAFF.

V and J are TRBV5-8 and TRBJ2-7; D may be TRBD2 (5 bases). There are 12 residues in the CDR3. Trimming cost V 2 bases and J 7 bases, with 10 bases left between them. CDR1 and CDR2 (germline): SGHTS, YDEGEE. This chain's CDR3 is CASSLSRGEQYF. CDR3 bases: TGTGCCAGCAGCTTATCACGGGGAGAGCAGTACTTC.

In DNA, the CDR3 is TGTGCCAGCAGTTTATTACAGGAGCACTATGGCTACACCTTC. It yields the protein CASSLLQEHYGYTF. The rearrangement links TRBV28 to TRBJ1-2, with D possibly TRBD1 on 5 matching bases. Looked up from germline, CDR1 is MDHEN and CDR2 is SYDVKM. V was cut by 1 base and J by 3 bases, with 9 bases left in between. The CDR3 sequence is 14 residues long.

Points on this clone: A junction boundary mismatches the germline segment, possibly from a read error. The chain uses TRBV9 and TRBJ2-6, with TRBD2 matching over 9 bases. Germline-derived CDR1 and CDR2 are SGDLS and YYNGEE. The CDR3 is 19 amino acids. This CDR3 reads CPPNAAGGPGRAGANVLTF. In DNA form, the CDR3 reads TGCCCCCCCAACGCGGCGGGGGGGCCGGGGCGCGCGGGGGCCAACGTCCTGACTTTC.

The CDR3 sequence: CASSEYMGTVTNEKLFF. The CDR3 DNA is TGTGCCAGCAGTGAATATATGGGCACGGTAACCAATGAAAAACTGTTTTTT. The chain has TRBV25-1 and TRBJ1-4; D remains ambiguous. The length of the CDR3 is 17 residues. Germline V lookup: CDR1 MGHDK, CDR2 SYGVNS. V was cut by 0 bases and J by 5 bases, with 16 bases left in between.

This clone was observed once. This rearrangement joins TRBV30 to TRBJ2-7; D possibly corresponds to TRBD1 (5 bases). CDR1 and CDR2 from the germline V gene are GTSNPN and SVGIG (reference sequence). The CDR3 totals 12 residues. Trimming left V 2 bases short and J 2 bases short, with 7 bases between. The CDR3 coding sequence is TGTGCCTGGAGTAAGGGGCCCTACGAGCAGTACTTC. Protein product: CAWSKGPYEQYF. The entire variable domain, with the rest obtained from reference TRBV30 and TRBJ2-7, is as follows: SQTIHQWPATLVQPVGSPLSLECTVEGTSNPNLYWYRQAAGRGLQLLFYSVGIGQISSEVPQNLSASRPQDRQFILSSKKLLLSDSGFYLCAWSKGPYEQYFGPGTRLTVT.